The 26 T cell receptor beta chains below come from one sample, sequenced in a study of human T cells and chemical hapten exposure. TCRdb reprocessed the RACE reads via MiXCR and lists one record per CDR3 protein. Found here are tens of thousands of distinct CDR3 sequences, about 14% of them singletons; the top ten hold roughly 4.9%. Regarding time point: pre-sensitization, week 0. Treatment defined: therapeutic diphenylcyclopropenone sensitization with weekly scalp DPC. The sequenced sample was whole blood, obtained in connection with sensitization to the hapten diphenylcyclopropenone (DPC). Every receptor here comes from a woman in her forties or fifties with alopecia areata. Some clones in this sample may be carry-over from other donors' samples.

Only a few counts were recorded for this clonotype. This chain links TRBV27 with TRBJ1-6; TRBD1 is a possible D gene (5 bases). Germline CDR1 and CDR2: MNHEY and SMNVEV (reference sequence). This CDR3 region has 14 residues. Trimming pared 5 bases from V and 9 bases from J, leaving 14 bases between. CDR3 amino acids: CASSRGRDSSPLHF. DNA for the CDR3: TGTGCCAGCAGTCGCGGCAGGGATTCTTCACCCCTCCACTTT.

The rearrangement links TRBV11-2 to TRBJ2-2, with TRBD2 identical over 9 bases. The V segment lost 3 bases and the J segment 4 bases; nucleotides outside the gene matches: 6. CDR1 and CDR2 from the germline V gene are SGHAT and FQNNGV. The CDR3 contains 16 residues. DNA for the CDR3: TGTGCCAGCAGCTTGGCGTCTAGCGGGGTCACCGGGGAGCTGTTTTTT. Protein sequence: CASSLASSGVTGELFF. Using reference TRBV11-2 and TRBJ2-2 for the parts outside the CDR3, the full variable domain is EAGVAQSPRYKIIEKRQSVAFWCNPISGHATLYWYQQILGQGPKLLIQFQNNGVVDDSQLPKDRFSAERLKGVDSTLKIQPAKLEDSAVYLCASSLASSGVTGELFFGEGSRLTVL.

The chain is built from TRBV7-9 and TRBJ2-1; TRBD1 agrees at 10 bases. Germline assignment: CDR1 SEHNR and CDR2 FQNEAQ (reference sequence). CDR3 length equals 15 residues. The junction had 7 bases not matched to a gene; V was cut back by 4 bases and J by 7 bases. DNA for the CDR3: TGTGCCAGCAGCTCCCCGGGACAGGGGTTTAATGAGCAGTTCTTC. Its protein is CASSSPGQGFNEQFF.

This clonotype was counted at least ten times. J is TRBJ2-1 and V is TRBV7-6; the match to TRBD2 covers 11 bases. After removal of 5 bases from V and 4 bases from J, the junction contained 4 bases not matched to a gene. The CDR3 loop spans 15 amino acids. Germline lookup yields CDR1 SGHVS and CDR2 FNYEAQ. CDR3 nucleotides: TGTGCCAGCAGCAGGACTAGCGGGTCGTACAATGAGCAGTTCTTC. Translated: CASSRTSGSYNEQFF.

The genes are TRBV7-2 and TRBJ2-5; no clear D gene. The CDR3 loop spans 14 amino acids. Germline values: CDR1 SGHTA, CDR2 FQGNSA. Trimming removed 0 bases at V and 3 bases at J, with 8 bases between. The CDR3 is CASSLATTEETQYF. The CDR3, as DNA: TGTGCCAGCAGCTTAGCGACAACTGAAGAGACCCAGTACTTC.

This chain links TRBV29-1 with TRBJ1-2, with 7 bases lining up with TRBD1. Germline trimming cut 8 bases from V and 10 bases from J; bases unmatched to any gene: 13. The germline V gene has CDR1 SQVTM and CDR2 ANQGSEA. This CDR3 is 12 amino acids long. The CDR3 region has the DNA TGCAGCACAGAGACAGGGAATTTTGTCTACACCTTC. Amino acids: CSTETGNFVYTF.

This clonotype was seen repeatedly, ten times or more. This chain links TRBV5-4 with TRBJ1-5; no firm D call. The V gene lost 0 bases and the J gene lost 5 bases, with 6 bases spanning the gap. The CDR3 is made up of 13 amino acids. Germline CDR1 SGHNT, CDR2 YYREEE (reference sequence). CDR3 loop: CASSLGGDQPQHF. CDR3 DNA: TGTGCCAGCAGCTTGGGAGGAGATCAGCCCCAGCATTTT. Full variable domain (missing parts from reference TRBV5-4 and TRBJ1-5): ETGVTQSPTHLIKTRGQQVTLRCSSQSGHNTVSWYQQALGQGPQFIFQYYREEENGRGNFPPRFSGLQFPNYSSELNVNALELDDSALYLCASSLGGDQPQHFGDGTRLSIL.

A few counts support this clonotype. The V call is TRBV7-2, the J call TRBJ2-7; the D gene is possibly TRBD1 (5 bases). Germline CDR1 is SGHTA and CDR2 is FQGNSA. Deletions cut 5 bases from V and 2 bases from J, with 13 bases between. The CDR3 extends over 14 amino acids. The CDR3 loop is CASSPVPGPYEQYF. DNA for the CDR3: TGTGCCAGCAGCCCCGTGCCAGGGCCCTACGAGCAGTACTTC.

This clonotype occurred a few times. The chain uses TRBV6-6 and TRBJ1-5; D remains unclear. Trimming took 2 bases from V and 2 from J, leaving 13 bases between them. In germline, CDR1 is MNHNY, CDR2 SVGAGI (reference sequence). The CDR3 is made up of 16 amino acids. The CDR3 spells CASSYNRGWGNQPQHF. CDR3 nucleotide sequence: TGTGCCAGCAGTTACAATCGGGGATGGGGCAATCAGCCCCAGCATTTT.

At least ten counts were recorded for this clonotype. The chain has TRBV7-2 and TRBJ1-4; no clear D gene. Trimming removed 5 bases from V and 0 bases from J, with 16 bases in between. Per germline, CDR1 SGHTA and CDR2 FQGNSA. CDR3 length: 17 residues. The chain's CDR3 is CASSPLRGYATNEKLFF. CDR3 DNA: TGTGCCAGCAGCCCGCTAAGAGGGTATGCAACTAATGAAAAACTGTTTTTT.

The chain is built from TRBV29-1 and TRBJ2-2; TRBD1 matches 12 bases. Germline V gene lookup returns CDR1 SQVTM and CDR2 ANQGSEA. Trimming took 7 bases from V and 6 from J; bases not matched to a gene: 3. CDR3 size: 13 residues. The CDR3 loop is CSAGTGGSGELFF. CDR3 DNA: TGCAGCGCTGGGACAGGGGGCTCCGGGGAGCTGTTTTTT.

This clonotype turned up a few times. The gene calls are TRBV28 and TRBJ1-3; 8 bases are a match to TRBD1. V gave up 7 bases and J gave up 11 bases; unmatched junction bases: 13. The CDR3 length is 14 residues. Germline V gene lookup returns CDR1 MDHEN and CDR2 SYDVKM. CDR3 region: CASTGGDPVNAIYF. The CDR3 nucleotides read TGTGCCAGCACAGGGGGCGATCCTGTTAACGCCATATATTTT.

This clonotype was detected many times. The chain couples TRBV20-1 to TRBJ1-2, with D possibly being TRBD1 (6 bases). Trimming removed 6 bases from V and 5 bases from J, with 16 bases in between. There are 13 residues in the CDR3. Germline CDR1 reads DFQATT; CDR2 reads SNEGSKA (reference sequence). The CDR3 here is CSAKPEQGYGYTF. The DNA for the CDR3 is TGCAGTGCAAAACCCGAGCAGGGGTATGGCTACACCTTC.

A few counts support this clonotype. This CDR3 fails to terminate in the conserved phenylalanine or tryptophan, so it likely reflects a read error. CDR3 in amino acids: CATLGTLWAYEQYL. DNA for the CDR3: TGTGCCACCCTCGGGACTCTTTGGGCCTACGAGCAGTACCTC. The V gene is TRBV28, the J gene TRBJ2-7; TRBD2 might be the D (6 bases). V shed 10 bases and J shed 2 bases, with 18 bases lying between them. This CDR3 contains 14 residues. Germline V gene data show CDR1 as MDHEN and CDR2 as SYDVKM.

The genes are TRBV18 and TRBJ1-4; no firm D call. The CDR3 is made up of 13 amino acids. Germline values: CDR1 KGHSH, CDR2 LQKENI. V was trimmed by 8 bases and J by 6 bases, leaving 13 bases between them. CDR3 in amino acids: CASRSGRDEKLFF. CDR3 coding DNA: TGTGCCAGCAGGTCGGGGAGAGATGAAAAACTGTTTTTT.

This clonotype came up a few times. V usage is TRBV5-5 and J usage is TRBJ1-2, with TRBD1 identical over 7 bases. Trimming removed 0 bases from V and 3 bases from J; junction bases left unmatched: 5. This CDR3 is 15 amino acids long. Germline assignment: CDR1 SGHKS and CDR2 YYEKEE (reference sequence). The CDR3 DNA follows: TGTGCCAGCAGCTTGGTGCCCCAGGGGGACTATGGCTACACCTTC. Protein product: CASSLVPQGDYGYTF.

This chain joins TRBV28 and TRBJ2-3; 14 bases match TRBD2. The CDR3 runs 15 residues. CDR1 is MDHEN, CDR2 SYDVKM, per germline. V lost 3 bases to trimming and J lost 6 bases; unmatched junction nucleotides: 2. The CDR3 reads CASSFGTSGSDTQYF. The CDR3 coding sequence is TGTGCCAGCAGTTTCGGGACTAGCGGGAGTGATACGCAGTATTTT. The entire variable domain, with the rest obtained from reference TRBV28 and TRBJ2-3, is as follows: DVKVTQSSRYLVKRTGEKVFLECVQDMDHENMFWYRQDPGLGLRLIYFSYDVKMKEKGDIPEGYSVSREKKERFSLILESASTNQTSMYLCASSFGTSGSDTQYFGPGTRLTVL.

The chain recombines TRBV6-2 or TRBV6-3 with TRBJ2-1; the match to TRBD2 covers 10 bases. The CDR3 runs to 17 residues. The germline CDR1 and CDR2 sequences are MNHEY and SVGEGT. The V gene end was trimmed by 3 bases and the J gene end by 9 bases; junction bases not matched to a gene: 14. CDR3 DNA sequence: TGTGCCAGCAGTTATGACCAAGGGACTAGCGTGTTTCTTGAGCAGTTCTTC. Residues: CASSYDQGTSVFLEQFF.

The chain employs TRBV18 and TRBJ2-7; a weak D match, TRBD2 (6 bases). This CDR3 has 16 amino acids. With 0 bases removed from V and 3 bases from J, the gap between germline ends came to 15 bases. Germline CDR1 is KGHSH and CDR2 is LQKENI. CDR3 region: CASSPPTGAEIYEQYF. As DNA, the CDR3 is TGTGCCAGCTCACCACCGACGGGAGCCGAGATCTACGAGCAGTACTTC. Full variable domain (remainder filled in from reference TRBV18 and TRBJ2-7): NAGVMQNPRHLVRRRGQEARLRCSPMKGHSHVYWYRQLPEEGLKFMVYLQKENIIDESGMPKERFSAEFPKEGPSILRIQQVVRGDSAAYFCASSPPTGAEIYEQYFGPGTRLTVT.

The V call is TRBV7-6, the J call TRBJ1-3; weak D call: TRBD1 (6 bases). Trimming took 1 base from V and 2 from J, leaving 15 bases between them. The germline V gene encodes CDR1 SGHVS and CDR2 FNYEAQ. The CDR3 length is 17 residues. The CDR3 coding sequence is TGTGCCAGCAGCTTAGTCTTACAGGGCGAAACTGGAAACACCATATATTTT. Translated: CASSLVLQGETGNTIYF.

This clonotype appeared a few times. This chain connects TRBV11-2 to TRBJ2-7; D may be TRBD1 (5 bases). The V end lost 1 base, the J end lost 2 bases, and 9 bases lay between the germline ends. Germline V gene lookup returns CDR1 SGHAT and CDR2 FQNNGV. The CDR3 sequence is 14 residues long. The CDR3 sequence is CASSLGTTTYEQYF. Here the CDR3 DNA reads TGTGCCAGCAGCTTAGGGACAACTACCTACGAGCAGTACTTC.

There are a few counts of this clonotype. This chain joins TRBV7-2 and TRBJ2-1; 8 bases match TRBD2. Germline V gene sequence: CDR1 SGHTA, CDR2 FQGNSA. V gave up 5 bases and J gave up 2 bases; unmatched junction bases: 5. The CDR3 totals 15 residues. CDR3 nucleotide sequence: TGTGCCAGCAGCCTCAGCGGGGGAGCCTACAATGAGCAGTTCTTC. It encodes CASSLSGGAYNEQFF.

The genes are TRBV21-1 and TRBJ2-7. TRBV21-1 is a pseudogene locus. The CDR3 runs to 11 residues. CDR3 protein: CASSGLGEQYF. DNA for the CDR3: TGTGCCAGCAGCGGTCTTGGCGAGCAGTACTTC.

The rearrangement links TRBV29-1 to TRBJ2-7; a possible D gene is TRBD1 (6 bases). This CDR3 has 14 residues. Per germline, CDR1 SQVTM and CDR2 ANQGSEA. The germline V and J ends were trimmed by 4 bases and 3 bases, with 16 bases remaining between them. Here the CDR3 DNA reads TGCAGCGTTGTTGAGGCAGGGGAGATCTACGAGCAGTACTTC. Translating gives CSVVEAGEIYEQYF.

The chain has TRBV11-3 and TRBJ2-1; 14 positions agree with TRBD2. Germline-derived CDR1 and CDR2 are SGHNT and YENEEA. CDR3 length: 15 residues. V shed 2 bases and J 7 bases; nucleotides not matched to a gene: 1. In nucleotides, the CDR3 is TGTGCCAGCAGCTTACGACTAGCGGGAGGGAATGAGCAGTTCTTC. Protein: CASSLRLAGGNEQFF.

This clonotype has just a few counts. The V and J genes are TRBV11-2 and TRBJ2-5, with TRBD2 matching over 11 bases. There are 17 residues in the CDR3. With 7 bases clipped from V and 3 bases from J, the junction kept 13 bases outside the gene matches. Germline loops: CDR1 SGHAT, CDR2 FQNNGV. In DNA, the CDR3 is TGTGCCAGCACGACCTCCTCAGGACTAGCGGGTAAAGAGACCCAGTACTTC. It yields the protein CASTTSSGLAGKETQYF. The full variable domain, rest sourced from reference TRBV11-2 and TRBJ2-5, is EAGVAQSPRYKIIEKRQSVAFWCNPISGHATLYWYQQILGQGPKLLIQFQNNGVVDDSQLPKDRFSAERLKGVDSTLKIQPAKLEDSAVYLCASTTSSGLAGKETQYFGPGTRLLVL.